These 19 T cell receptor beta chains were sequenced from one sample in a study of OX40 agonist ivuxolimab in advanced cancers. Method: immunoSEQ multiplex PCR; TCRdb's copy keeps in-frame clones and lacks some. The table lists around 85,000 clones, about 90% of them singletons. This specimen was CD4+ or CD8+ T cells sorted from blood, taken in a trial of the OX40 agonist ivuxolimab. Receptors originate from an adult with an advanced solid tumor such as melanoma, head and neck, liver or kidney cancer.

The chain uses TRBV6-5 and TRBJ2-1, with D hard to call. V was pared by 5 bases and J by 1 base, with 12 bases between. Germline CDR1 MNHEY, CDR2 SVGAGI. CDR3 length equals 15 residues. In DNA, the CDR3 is TGTGCCAGCAGTCTAAGTCTGGGGTCCTACAATGAGCAGTTCTTC. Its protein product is CASSLSLGSYNEQFF.

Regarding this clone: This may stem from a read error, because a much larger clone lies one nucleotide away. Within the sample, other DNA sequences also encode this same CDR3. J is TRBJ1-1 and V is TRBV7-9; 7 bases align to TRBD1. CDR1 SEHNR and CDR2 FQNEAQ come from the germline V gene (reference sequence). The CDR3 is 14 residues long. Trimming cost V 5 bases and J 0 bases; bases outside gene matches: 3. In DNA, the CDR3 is TGTGCCAGCAGCGGGGGGACAGTGAACACTGAAGCTTTCTTT. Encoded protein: CASSGGTVNTEAFF.

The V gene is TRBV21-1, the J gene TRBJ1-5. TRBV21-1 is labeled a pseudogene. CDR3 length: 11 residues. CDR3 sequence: CASSKNQPQHF. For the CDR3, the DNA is TGTGCCAGCAGCAAAAATCAGCCCCAGCATTTT.

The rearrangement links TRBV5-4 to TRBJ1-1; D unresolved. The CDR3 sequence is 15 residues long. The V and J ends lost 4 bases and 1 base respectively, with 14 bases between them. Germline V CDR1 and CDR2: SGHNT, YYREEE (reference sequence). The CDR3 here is CASSLHRAGNTEAFF. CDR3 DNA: TGTGCCAGCAGCCTCCACCGGGCGGGGAACACTGAAGCTTTCTTT.

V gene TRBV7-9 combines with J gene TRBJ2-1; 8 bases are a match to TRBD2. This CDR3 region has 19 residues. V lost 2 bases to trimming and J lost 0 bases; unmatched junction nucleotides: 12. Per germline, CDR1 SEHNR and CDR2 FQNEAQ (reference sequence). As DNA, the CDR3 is TGTGCCAGCAGCTTATCTGATTTTTCCGGGAGGGTCTCCTACAATGAGCAGTTCTTC. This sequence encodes CASSLSDFSGRVSYNEQFF.

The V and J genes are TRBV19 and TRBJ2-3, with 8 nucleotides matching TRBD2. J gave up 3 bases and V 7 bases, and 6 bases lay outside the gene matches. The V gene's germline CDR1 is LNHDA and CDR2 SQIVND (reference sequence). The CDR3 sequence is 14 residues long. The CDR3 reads CASTPSGWTDTQYF. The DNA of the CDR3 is TGTGCCAGTACCCCTAGCGGGTGGACAGATACGCAGTATTTT.

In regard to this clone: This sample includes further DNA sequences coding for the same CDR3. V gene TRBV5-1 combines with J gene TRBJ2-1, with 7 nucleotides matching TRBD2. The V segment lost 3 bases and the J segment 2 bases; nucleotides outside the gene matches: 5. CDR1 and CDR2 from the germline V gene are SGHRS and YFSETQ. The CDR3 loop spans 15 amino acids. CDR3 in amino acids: CASSSGTTPYNEQFF. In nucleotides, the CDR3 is TGCGCCAGCAGCTCCGGGACTACACCCTACAATGAGCAGTTCTTC.

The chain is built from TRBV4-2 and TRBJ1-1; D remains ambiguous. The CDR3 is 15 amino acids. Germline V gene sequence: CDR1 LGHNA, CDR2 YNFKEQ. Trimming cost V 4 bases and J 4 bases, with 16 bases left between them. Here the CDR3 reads CASSLEHGETTEAFF. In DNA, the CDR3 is TGTGCCAGCAGCCTCGAGCACGGGGAGACCACTGAAGCTTTCTTT.

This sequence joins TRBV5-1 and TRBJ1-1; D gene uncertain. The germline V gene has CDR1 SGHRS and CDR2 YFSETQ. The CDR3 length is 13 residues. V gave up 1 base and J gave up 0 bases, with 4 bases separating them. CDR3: CASSLMVNTEAFF. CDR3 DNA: TGCGCCAGCAGCTTGATGGTGAACACTGAAGCTTTCTTT.

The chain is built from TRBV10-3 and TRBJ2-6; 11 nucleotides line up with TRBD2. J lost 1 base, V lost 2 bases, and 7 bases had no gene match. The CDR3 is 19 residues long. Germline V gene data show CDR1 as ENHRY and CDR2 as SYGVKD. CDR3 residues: CAISERQGLAVSGANVLTF. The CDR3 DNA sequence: TGTGCCATCAGTGAGCGCCAGGGACTAGCGGTTTCTGGGGCCAACGTCCTGACTTTC.

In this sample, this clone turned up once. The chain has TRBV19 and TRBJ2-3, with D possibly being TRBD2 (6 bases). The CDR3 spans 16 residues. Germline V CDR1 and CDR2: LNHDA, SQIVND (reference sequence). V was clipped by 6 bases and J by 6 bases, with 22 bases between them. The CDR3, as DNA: TGTGCCAGTAGACCCCCAGTAGGTAGAGGAGGGGATACGCAGTATTTT. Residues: CASRPPVGRGGDTQYF. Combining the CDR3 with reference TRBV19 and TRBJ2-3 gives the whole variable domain DGGITQSPKYLFRKEGQNVTLSCEQNLNHDAMYWYRQDPGQGLRLIYYSQIVNDFQKGDIAEGYSVSREKKESFPLTVTSAQKNPTAFYLCASRPPVGRGGDTQYFGPGTRLTVL.

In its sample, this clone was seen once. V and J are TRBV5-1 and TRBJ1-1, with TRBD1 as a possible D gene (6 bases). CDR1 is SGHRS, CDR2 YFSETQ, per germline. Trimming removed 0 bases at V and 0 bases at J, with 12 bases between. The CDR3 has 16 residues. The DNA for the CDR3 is TGCGCCAGCAGCTTGGACAACCAGGGGTTGAACACTGAAGCTTTCTTT. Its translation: CASSLDNQGLNTEAFF.

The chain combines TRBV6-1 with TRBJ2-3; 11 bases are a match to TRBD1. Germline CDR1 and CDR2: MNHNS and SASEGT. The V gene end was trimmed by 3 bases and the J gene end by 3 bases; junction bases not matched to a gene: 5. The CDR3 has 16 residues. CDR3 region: CASSDGQGAITDTQYF. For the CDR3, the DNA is TGTGCCAGCAGTGACGGACAGGGGGCAATAACAGATACGCAGTATTTT.

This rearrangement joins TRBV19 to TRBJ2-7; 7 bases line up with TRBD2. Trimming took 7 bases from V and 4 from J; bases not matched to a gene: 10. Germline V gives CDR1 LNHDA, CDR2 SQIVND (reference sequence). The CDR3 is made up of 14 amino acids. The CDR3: CASIAGDPPYEQYF. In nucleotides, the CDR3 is TGTGCCAGTATCGCGGGAGACCCGCCATACGAGCAGTACTTC.

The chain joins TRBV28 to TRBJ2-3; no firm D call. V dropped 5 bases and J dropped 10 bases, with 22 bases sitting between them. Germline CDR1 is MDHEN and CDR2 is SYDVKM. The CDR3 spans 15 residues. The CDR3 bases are TGTGCCAGCAGTCCCCACTCCGGTCCCCCGGATGCGCAGTATTTT. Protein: CASSPHSGPPDAQYF.

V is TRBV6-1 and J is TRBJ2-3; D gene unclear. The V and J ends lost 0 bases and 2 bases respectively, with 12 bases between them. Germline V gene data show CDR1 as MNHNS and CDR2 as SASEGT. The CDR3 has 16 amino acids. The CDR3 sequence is CASSEAAGRSTDTQYF. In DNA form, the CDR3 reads TGTGCCAGCAGTGAAGCGGCTGGCAGGTCCACAGATACGCAGTATTTT.

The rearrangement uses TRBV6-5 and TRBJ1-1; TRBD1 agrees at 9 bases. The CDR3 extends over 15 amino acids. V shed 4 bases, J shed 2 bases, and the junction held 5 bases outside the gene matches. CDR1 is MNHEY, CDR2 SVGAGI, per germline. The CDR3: CASSSRTGANTEAFF. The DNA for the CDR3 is TGTGCCAGCAGTTCCCGGACAGGGGCCAACACTGAAGCTTTCTTT.

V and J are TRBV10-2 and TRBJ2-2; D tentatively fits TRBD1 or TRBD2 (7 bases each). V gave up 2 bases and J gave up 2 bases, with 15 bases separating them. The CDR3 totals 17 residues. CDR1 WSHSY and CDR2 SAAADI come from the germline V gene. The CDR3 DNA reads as TGCGCCAGCAGTGAGCAGGGGGGGCATGGCAACACCGGGGAGCTGTTTTTT. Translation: CASSEQGGHGNTGELFF.

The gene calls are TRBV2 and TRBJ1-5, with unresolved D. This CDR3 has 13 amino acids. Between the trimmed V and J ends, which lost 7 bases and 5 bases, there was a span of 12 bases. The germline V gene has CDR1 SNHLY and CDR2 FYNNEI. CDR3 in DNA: TGTGCCAGCACGTCGGAGAGAGATCAGCCCCAGCATTTT. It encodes CASTSERDQPQHF.